The T cell receptor beta chain described here comes from a study of blood T cell repertoires in COVID-19. The overall study: PBMCs, B-cell-depleted T cells, or T cells provided the cDNA or gDNA that made up the material.

Measured with immunoSEQ multiplex PCR; TCRdb has only the in-frame clones, and not every one. The sample has about 180,000 clones; approximately 84% are singletons. The length of the CDR3 is 15 residues. With V trimmed by 0 bases and J by 8 bases, 9 bases remained unmatched. The germline CDR1 and CDR2 sequences are LGHDT and YNNKEL (reference sequence). The sample was peripheral blood. The gene calls are TRBV3-1 (or the pseudogene TRBV3-2) and TRBJ1-2, with TRBD1 identical over 7 bases. The source of this sequence is a human donor in a cohort sampled during active COVID-19. Here the CDR3 reads CASSQERQGSGGYTF. DNA of the CDR3: TGTGCCAGCAGCCAAGAACGACAGGGTTCTGGCGGCTACACCTTC.